This TCR beta chain originates from a study of blood T cell repertoires in COVID-19. About the research overall: Donors in the United States, Italy and Spain gave samples during acute or convalescent COVID-19.

Followed longitudinally, the Seattle patients had been enrolled during active infection. There are 14 residues in the CDR3. From germline, CDR1 is KGHSH and CDR2 LQKENI. V lost 4 bases and J 3 bases, leaving 12 bases between the germline ends. Under the authors' procedure: For nucleated cells, counts were estimated from reference gene primer amplification. Data came from immunoSEQ multiplex PCR; TCRdb stores just in-frame clones and leaves some out. V and J calls and clone size are those listed in that table; D and trimming were worked out from the DNA. The table shows hundreds of thousands of clones, with around 89% occurring only once.

The sequenced material came from peripheral blood. The TCR sequence derives from a woman in her twenties or thirties with COVID-19, enrolled during active disease. The gene calls are TRBV18 and TRBJ1-2; the D gene is possibly TRBD1 (5 bases). The DNA of the CDR3 is TGTGCCAGCTCACTCAGTCCGGGGGACTATGGCTACACCTTC. This gives the protein CASSLSPGDYGYTF.